This T cell receptor (beta chain) was recorded in a study of tissue T cells after allogeneic stem cell transplantation. The study, taken as a whole, reports: The patient cohort was small and clinically heterogeneous, with limited sampling depth. In patients and mice, blood and spleen missed much of tissue repertoire.

Noted time point: mouse harvest day 14 after allogeneic transplant. Each mouse received 10^7 T-cell-depleted marrow cells plus 10^6 splenic CD5+ T cells by tail vein. Mice had MHC-mismatched B6 into BALB/c GVHD, sampled day 7 or 14. The protocol was immunoSEQ multiplex PCR, while the TCRdb copy is restricted to in-frame clones and leaves out a portion. This sample has about 2,800 clones, with around 50% found just once. About this clone itself: Its antigen is undetermined. Gene and germline names: mouse. The read terminates 1 residue ahead of where the CDR3 ends, so the germline J gene completes it.

V was shortened by 4 bases and J by 1 base, with 7 bases between the two germline ends. The germline V gene encodes CDR1 SNHLY and CDR2 FYNGKV (reference sequence). The CDR3 is 14 amino acids. Sequencing was performed on lymph node tissue. The clonotype comes from a female BALB/c mouse given C57BL/6 T cells with graft-versus-host disease after an allogeneic hematopoietic cell transplant. The V call is TRBV3, the J call TRBJ2-2, with D unresolved. This CDR3 is CASSSQKNTGQLYF. The part of the CDR3 DNA that was read is TGTGCCAGCAGCTCACAAAAAAACACCGGGCAGCTCTAC.